Sequencing of this T cell receptor (beta chain) was carried out in a study of cytomegalovirus exposure and HLA in healthy donors. Vbeta (60) and Jbeta (13) primers were used in the PCR. Sequenced by immunoSEQ multiplex PCR; TCRdb stores in-frame clones only, minus some. The table has nearly 110,000 clones, 65% to 80% seen once. With respect to this clone: No antigen is known for it.

V was pared by 2 bases and J by 5 bases, with 14 bases of the junction left unmatched. Looked up from germline, CDR1 is MRHNA and CDR2 is SNTAGT. The CDR3 totals 18 residues. Study-wide findings and caveats: In a later analysis, an Asian-associated ancestry cluster reportedly showed fewer N-insertions than the roughly 710-donor mean. In a later analysis, TCR beta V- and J-gene trimming was associated with a missense DCLRE1C variant.

This TCR derives from a male donor in good health and CMV-seronegative. V is TRBV6-4 and J is TRBJ2-1, with 8 bases that match TRBD2. Sequences were obtained from PBMCs. The CDR3 bases are TGTGCCAGCAGTGACACCCGAGGTAGGGTAGCGGGAAACAATGAGCAGTTCTTC. It codes for CASSDTRGRVAGNNEQFF.